Ten or more counts support the clone carrying this TCR beta chain. What it binds is not known. This record comes from a study of breast tumors, draining lymph nodes, adjacent tissues. Study conclusions and caveats: Most tumor T cells seemingly derive from lymph node, then expand in tumor. Luminal-like breast cancer showed significantly greater tumor-nontumor repertoire similarity than basal-like breast cancer did. Data only fit, rather than demonstrated, lymph node origin of most tumor T cells. Tumor TCR diversity was below lymph nodes but above nontumor tissue.

The CDR3 loop spans 15 amino acids. V was pared by 4 bases and J by 9 bases, with 5 bases of the junction left unmatched. CDR1 LNHDA and CDR2 SQIVND come from the germline V gene (reference sequence). Breast cancer patients provided tissue from their axillary draining lymph nodes. Each CDR3 protein gets one entry after TCRdb re-called the multiplex PCR reads with MiXCR. Of over 200,000 distinct CDR3 sequences listed, about 30% are singletons. The sample was axillary lymph node tissue. This receptor was identified in a female donor with breast cancer. Some clones in this sample may be carry-over from other donors' samples. This rearrangement joins TRBV19 to TRBJ2-1; TRBD2 matches 14 bases. The CDR3 loop reads CASSTGTSGSREQFF. For the CDR3, the DNA is TGTGCCAGTAGTACTGGGACTAGCGGGAGTCGTGAGCAGTTCTTC. The full variable domain, with the rest looked up from reference TRBV19 and TRBJ2-1, is DGGITQSPKYLFRKEGQNVTLSCEQNLNHDAMYWYRQDPGQGLRLIYYSQIVNDFQKGDIAEGYSVSREKKESFPLTVTSAQKNPTAFYLCASSTGTSGSREQFFGPGTRLTVL.